This TCR beta chain stems from a study of cytomegalovirus exposure and HLA in healthy donors. The PCR used 60 Vbeta and 13 Jbeta primers. The table came from immunoSEQ multiplex PCR; TCRdb's copy has only in-frame clones and leaves some out. This table holds approximately 140,000 clones, under 80% found once. Specimen: PBMCs. The receptor's source is a male donor in good health and CMV-seronegative.

DNA of the CDR3: TGCAGCGGGACTAGCGGAGTTCAAGAGACCCAGTACTTC. The encoded protein is CSGTSGVQETQYF. V gene TRBV29-1 combines with J gene TRBJ2-5, with 10 bases fitting TRBD2. The length of the CDR3 is 13 residues. The V gene's germline CDR1 is SQVTM and CDR2 ANQGSEA. J gave up 2 bases and V 7 bases, and 4 bases lay outside the gene matches. Combining the CDR3 with reference TRBV29-1 and TRBJ2-5 gives the whole variable domain SAVISQKPSRDICQRGTSLTIQCQVDSQVTMMFWYRQQPGQSLTLIATANQGSEATYESGFVIDKFPISRPNLTFSTLTVSNMSPEDSSIYLCSGTSGVQETQYFGPGTRLLVL.